This T cell receptor beta chain came from a study of glioma-infiltrating T cells after dendritic cell vaccination. Study background: Patients had newly diagnosed or recurrent glioblastoma and received dendritic cell vaccines. Autologous tumor lysate-pulsed dendritic cell vaccination was given between the early 2000s and the early 2010s. Patients received three intradermal dendritic cell vaccine injections at biweekly intervals.

This clone was seen only a few times. All glioblastoma patients lacked an isocitrate dehydrogenase mutation. TCRdb's table, derived via immunoSEQ multiplex PCR, lists solely in-frame clones and lacks some. The sample comprises 93,000 or so clones, approximately 80% of which are singletons, and roughly 12% rests with the top ten. The V segment lost 5 bases and the J segment 2 bases; nucleotides outside the gene matches: 9. This CDR3 has 17 amino acids. Germline CDR1 and CDR2: LNHDA and SQIVND (reference sequence). The chain couples TRBV19 to TRBJ1-4; TRBD1 agrees at 9 bases. Sample: blood, taken before dendritic cell vaccination. The clonotype was recovered from a human donor with glioblastoma. CDR3 region: CASSATGTGTTNEKLFF. The CDR3 nucleotides read TGTGCCAGTAGTGCGACGGGGACAGGGACCACTAATGAAAAACTGTTTTTT.